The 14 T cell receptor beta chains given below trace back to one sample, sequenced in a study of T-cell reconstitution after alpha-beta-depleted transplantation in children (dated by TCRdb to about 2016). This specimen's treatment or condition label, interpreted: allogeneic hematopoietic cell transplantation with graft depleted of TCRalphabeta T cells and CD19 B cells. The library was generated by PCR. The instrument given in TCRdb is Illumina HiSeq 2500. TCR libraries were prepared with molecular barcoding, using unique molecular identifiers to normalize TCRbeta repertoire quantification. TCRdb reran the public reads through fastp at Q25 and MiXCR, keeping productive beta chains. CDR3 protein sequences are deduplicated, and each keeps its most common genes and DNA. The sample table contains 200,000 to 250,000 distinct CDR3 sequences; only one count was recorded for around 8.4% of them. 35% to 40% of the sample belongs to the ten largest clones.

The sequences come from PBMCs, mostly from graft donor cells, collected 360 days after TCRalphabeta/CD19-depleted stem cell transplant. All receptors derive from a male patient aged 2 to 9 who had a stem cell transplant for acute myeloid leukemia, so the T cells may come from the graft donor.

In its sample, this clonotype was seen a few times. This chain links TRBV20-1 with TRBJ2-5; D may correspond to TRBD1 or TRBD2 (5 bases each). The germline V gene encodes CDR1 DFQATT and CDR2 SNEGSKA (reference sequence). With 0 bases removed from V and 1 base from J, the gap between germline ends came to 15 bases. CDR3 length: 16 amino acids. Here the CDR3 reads CSAREPQTRGQETQYF. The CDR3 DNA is TGCAGTGCTAGAGAGCCTCAAACTAGGGGCCAAGAGACCCAGTACTTC.

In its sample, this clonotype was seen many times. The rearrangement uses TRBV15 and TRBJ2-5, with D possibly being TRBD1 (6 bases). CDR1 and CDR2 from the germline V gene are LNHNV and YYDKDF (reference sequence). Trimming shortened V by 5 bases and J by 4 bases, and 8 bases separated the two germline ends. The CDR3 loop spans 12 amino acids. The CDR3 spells CATSVQGETQYF. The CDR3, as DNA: TGTGCCACCAGCGTACAGGGAGAGACCCAGTACTTC.

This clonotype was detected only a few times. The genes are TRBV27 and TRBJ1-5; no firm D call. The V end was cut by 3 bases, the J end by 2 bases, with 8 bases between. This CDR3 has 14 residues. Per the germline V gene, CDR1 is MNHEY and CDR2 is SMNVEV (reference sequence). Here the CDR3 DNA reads TGTGCCAGCAGTTTCACATATCGCAATCAGCCCCAGCATTTT. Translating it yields CASSFTYRNQPQHF.

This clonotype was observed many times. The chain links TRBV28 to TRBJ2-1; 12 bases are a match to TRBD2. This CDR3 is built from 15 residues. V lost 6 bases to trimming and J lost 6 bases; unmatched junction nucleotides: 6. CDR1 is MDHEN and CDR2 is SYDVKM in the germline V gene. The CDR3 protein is CASSPVTSGGNEQFF. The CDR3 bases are TGTGCCAGCAGCCCCGTGACTAGCGGGGGCAATGAGCAGTTCTTC.

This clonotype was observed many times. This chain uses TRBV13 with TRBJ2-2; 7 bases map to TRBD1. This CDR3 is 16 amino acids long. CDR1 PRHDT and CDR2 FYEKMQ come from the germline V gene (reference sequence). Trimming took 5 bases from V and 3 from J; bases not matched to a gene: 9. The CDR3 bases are TGTGCCAGCAGCGGTAACAGGGGTTCGGACACCGGGGAGCTGTTTTTT. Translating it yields CASSGNRGSDTGELFF.

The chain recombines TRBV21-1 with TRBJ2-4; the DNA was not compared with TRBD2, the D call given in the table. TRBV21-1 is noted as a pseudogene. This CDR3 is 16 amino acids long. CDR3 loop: CASSTRQGGYKNIQYF. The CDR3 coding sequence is TGTGCCAGCAGCACTAGACAGGGAGGGTACAAAAACATTCAGTACTTC.

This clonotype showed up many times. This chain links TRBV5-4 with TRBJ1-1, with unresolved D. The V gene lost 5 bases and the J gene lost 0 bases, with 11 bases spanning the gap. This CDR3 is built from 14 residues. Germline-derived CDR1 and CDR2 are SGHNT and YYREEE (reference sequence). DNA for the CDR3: TGTGCCAGCAGACTAAACGTTCTGAACACTGAAGCTTTCTTT. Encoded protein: CASRLNVLNTEAFF. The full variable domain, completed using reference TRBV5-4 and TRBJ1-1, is ETGVTQSPTHLIKTRGQQVTLRCSSQSGHNTVSWYQQALGQGPQFIFQYYREEENGRGNFPPRFSGLQFPNYSSELNVNALELDDSALYLCASRLNVLNTEAFFGQGTRLTVV.

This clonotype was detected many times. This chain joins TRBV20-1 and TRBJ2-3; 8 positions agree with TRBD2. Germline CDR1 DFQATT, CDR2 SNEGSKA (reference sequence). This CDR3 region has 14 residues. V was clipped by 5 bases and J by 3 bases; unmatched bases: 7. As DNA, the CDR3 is TGCAGTGCTGAGAGCGGGAGTAGGACAGATACGCAGTATTTT. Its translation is CSAESGSRTDTQYF.

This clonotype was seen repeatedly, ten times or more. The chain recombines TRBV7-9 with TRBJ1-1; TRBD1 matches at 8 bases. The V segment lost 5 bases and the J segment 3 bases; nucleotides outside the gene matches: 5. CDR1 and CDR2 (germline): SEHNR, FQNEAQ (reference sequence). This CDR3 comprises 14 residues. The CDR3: CASSPDRAYTEAFF. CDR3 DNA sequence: TGTGCCAGCAGCCCGGACAGGGCCTACACTGAAGCTTTCTTT.

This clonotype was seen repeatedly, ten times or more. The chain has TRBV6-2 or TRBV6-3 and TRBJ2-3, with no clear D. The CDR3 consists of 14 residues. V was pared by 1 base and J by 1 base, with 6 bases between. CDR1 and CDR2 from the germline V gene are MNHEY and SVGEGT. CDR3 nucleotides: TGTGCCAGCAGTTACTACAGCCGCACAGATACGCAGTATTTT. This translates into CASSYYSRTDTQYF.

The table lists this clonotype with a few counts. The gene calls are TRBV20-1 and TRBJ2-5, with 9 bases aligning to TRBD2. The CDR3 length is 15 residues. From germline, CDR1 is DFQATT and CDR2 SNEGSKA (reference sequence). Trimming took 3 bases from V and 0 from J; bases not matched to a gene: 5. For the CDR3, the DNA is TGCAGTGCTAGCCTAGCGGGACGGTACCAAGAGACCCAGTACTTC. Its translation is CSASLAGRYQETQYF.

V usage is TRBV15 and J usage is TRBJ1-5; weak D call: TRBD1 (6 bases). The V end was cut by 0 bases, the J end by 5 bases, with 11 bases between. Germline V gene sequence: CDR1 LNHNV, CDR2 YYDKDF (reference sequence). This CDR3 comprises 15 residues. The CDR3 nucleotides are TGTGCCACCAGCAGAGATATGGGGGCGCATCAGCCCCAGCATTTT. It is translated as CATSRDMGAHQPQHF.

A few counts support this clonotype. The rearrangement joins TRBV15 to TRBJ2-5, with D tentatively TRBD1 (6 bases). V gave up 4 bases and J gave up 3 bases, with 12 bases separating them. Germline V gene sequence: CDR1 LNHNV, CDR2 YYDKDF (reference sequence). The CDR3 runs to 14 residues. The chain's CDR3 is CATSTQRTEETQYF. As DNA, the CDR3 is TGTGCCACCAGCACACAACGGACAGAAGAGACCCAGTACTTC.

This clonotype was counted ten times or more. In nucleotides, the CDR3 is TGTGCCAGCAGTTACGGGGCGAACAATGAGCAGTTCTTC. This translates into CASSYGANNEQFF. This chain links TRBV6-2 or TRBV6-3 with TRBJ2-1; weak D call: TRBD1 (5 bases). There are 13 residues in the CDR3. Trimming cost V 2 bases and J 5 bases, with 7 bases left between them. The V gene's germline CDR1 is MNHEY and CDR2 SVGEGT.